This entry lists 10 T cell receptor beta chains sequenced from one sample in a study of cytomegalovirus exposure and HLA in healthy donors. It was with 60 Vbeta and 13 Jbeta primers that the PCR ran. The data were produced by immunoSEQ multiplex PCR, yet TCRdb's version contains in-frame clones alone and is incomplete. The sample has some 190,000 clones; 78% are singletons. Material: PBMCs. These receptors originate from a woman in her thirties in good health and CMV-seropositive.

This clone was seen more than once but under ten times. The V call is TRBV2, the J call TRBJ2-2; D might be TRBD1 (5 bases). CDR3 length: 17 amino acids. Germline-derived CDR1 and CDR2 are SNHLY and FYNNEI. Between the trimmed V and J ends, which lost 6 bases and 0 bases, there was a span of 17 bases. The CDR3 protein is CASSVDSLIANTGELFF. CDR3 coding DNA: TGTGCCAGCAGCGTAGACAGCCTAATCGCGAACACCGGGGAGCTGTTTTTT.

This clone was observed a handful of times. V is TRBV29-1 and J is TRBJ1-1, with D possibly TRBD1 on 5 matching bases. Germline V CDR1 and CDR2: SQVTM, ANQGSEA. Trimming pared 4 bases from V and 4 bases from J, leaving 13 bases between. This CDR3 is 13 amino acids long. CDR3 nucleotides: TGCAGCGTTGCGGTATCTCAGGGCACTGAAGCTTTCTTT. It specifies CSVAVSQGTEAFF.

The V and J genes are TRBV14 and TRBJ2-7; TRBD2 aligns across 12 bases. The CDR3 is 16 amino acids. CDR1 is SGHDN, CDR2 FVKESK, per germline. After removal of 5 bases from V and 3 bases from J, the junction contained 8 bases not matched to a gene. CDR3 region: CASSFRTSGKVYEQYF. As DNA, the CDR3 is TGTGCCAGCAGCTTCCGGACTAGCGGGAAAGTCTACGAGCAGTACTTC.

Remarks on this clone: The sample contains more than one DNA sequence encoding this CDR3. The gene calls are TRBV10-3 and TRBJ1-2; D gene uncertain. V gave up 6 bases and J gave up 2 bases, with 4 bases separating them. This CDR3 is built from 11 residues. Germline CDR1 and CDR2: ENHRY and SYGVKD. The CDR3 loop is CAISANYGYTF. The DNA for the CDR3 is TGTGCCATCAGCGCGAACTATGGCTACACCTTC.

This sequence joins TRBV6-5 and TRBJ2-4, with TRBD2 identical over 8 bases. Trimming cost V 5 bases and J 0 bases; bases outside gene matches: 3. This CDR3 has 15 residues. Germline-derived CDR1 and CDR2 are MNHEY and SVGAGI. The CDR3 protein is CASSRGGIAKNIQYF. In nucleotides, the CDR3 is TGTGCCAGCAGTCGCGGGGGGATAGCCAAAAACATTCAGTACTTC.

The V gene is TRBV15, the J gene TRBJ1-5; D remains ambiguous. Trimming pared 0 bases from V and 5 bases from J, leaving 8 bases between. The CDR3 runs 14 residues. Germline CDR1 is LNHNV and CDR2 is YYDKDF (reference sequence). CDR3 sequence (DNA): TGTGCCACCAGCAGAGATGTGAGGGATCAGCCCCAGCATTTT. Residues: CATSRDVRDQPQHF.

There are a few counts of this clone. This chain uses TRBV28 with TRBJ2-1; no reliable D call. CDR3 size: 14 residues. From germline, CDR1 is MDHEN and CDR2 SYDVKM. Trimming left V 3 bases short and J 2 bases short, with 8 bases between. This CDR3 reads CASSLWQAYNEQFF. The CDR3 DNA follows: TGTGCCAGCAGTTTGTGGCAGGCCTACAATGAGCAGTTCTTC.

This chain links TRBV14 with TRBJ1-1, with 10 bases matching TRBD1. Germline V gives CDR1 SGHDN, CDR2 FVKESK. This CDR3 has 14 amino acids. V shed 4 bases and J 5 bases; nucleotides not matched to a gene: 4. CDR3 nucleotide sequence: TGTGCCAGCAGCCTCCGGACAGGGGGAACTGAAGCTTTCTTT. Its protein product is CASSLRTGGTEAFF.

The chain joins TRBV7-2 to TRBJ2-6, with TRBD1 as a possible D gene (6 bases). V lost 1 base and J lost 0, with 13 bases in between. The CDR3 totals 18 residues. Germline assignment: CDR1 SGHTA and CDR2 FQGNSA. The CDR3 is CASSLGARGSSGANVLTF. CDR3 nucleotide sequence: TGTGCCAGCAGCTTAGGGGCCAGGGGAAGCTCTGGGGCCAACGTCCTGACTTTC.

CDR3 region: CAWGTVDTEAFF. The CDR3 DNA is TGTGCCTGGGGGACAGTGGACACTGAAGCTTTCTTT. The V call is TRBV30, the J call TRBJ1-1; TRBD1 aligns across 7 bases. J was trimmed by 3 bases and V by 5 bases; bases with no gene match: 3. Germline lookup yields CDR1 GTSNPN and CDR2 SVGIG (reference sequence). The CDR3 covers 12 residues. Drawing the rest from reference TRBV30 and TRBJ1-1, the complete variable domain is SQTIHQWPATLVQPVGSPLSLECTVEGTSNPNLYWYRQAAGRGLQLLFYSVGIGQISSEVPQNLSASRPQDRQFILSSKKLLLSDSGFYLCAWGTVDTEAFFGQGTRLTVV.